One and the same sample provided the 2 T cell receptor beta chains below, sequenced in a study of T cell responses to AZD1222 COVID-19 vaccine. Profiled with immunoSEQ multiplex PCR; TCRdb holds only in-frame clones, not every one. The table has 65,000 to 85,000 clones, around 83% seen once. This sample comprised peripheral blood, obtained on day 0 of AZD1222 vaccination. These receptors all stem from an adult in good health.

The rearrangement links TRBV7-6 to TRBJ2-5; 11 nucleotides match TRBD2. CDR1 is SGHVS and CDR2 is FNYEAQ in the germline V gene. Trimming at V came to 0 bases and at J to 5 bases, leaving 5 bases not matched to a gene. The CDR3 is made up of 16 amino acids. CDR3 in DNA: TGTGCCAGCAGCTTAGCTAGCGGGGGGGCCGGGGAGACCCAGTACTTC. Translation gives CASSLASGGAGETQYF.

V usage is TRBV2 and J usage is TRBJ1-5; D ambiguous. This CDR3 comprises 20 residues. CDR1 and CDR2 from the germline V gene are SNHLY and FYNNEI. V dropped 8 bases and J dropped 0 bases, with 29 bases sitting between them. This CDR3 is CASDVGGGASLAYSNQPQHF. CDR3 DNA sequence: TGTGCCAGCGACGTGGGTGGCGGAGCTTCCCTCGCTTATAGCAATCAGCCCCAGCATTTT.